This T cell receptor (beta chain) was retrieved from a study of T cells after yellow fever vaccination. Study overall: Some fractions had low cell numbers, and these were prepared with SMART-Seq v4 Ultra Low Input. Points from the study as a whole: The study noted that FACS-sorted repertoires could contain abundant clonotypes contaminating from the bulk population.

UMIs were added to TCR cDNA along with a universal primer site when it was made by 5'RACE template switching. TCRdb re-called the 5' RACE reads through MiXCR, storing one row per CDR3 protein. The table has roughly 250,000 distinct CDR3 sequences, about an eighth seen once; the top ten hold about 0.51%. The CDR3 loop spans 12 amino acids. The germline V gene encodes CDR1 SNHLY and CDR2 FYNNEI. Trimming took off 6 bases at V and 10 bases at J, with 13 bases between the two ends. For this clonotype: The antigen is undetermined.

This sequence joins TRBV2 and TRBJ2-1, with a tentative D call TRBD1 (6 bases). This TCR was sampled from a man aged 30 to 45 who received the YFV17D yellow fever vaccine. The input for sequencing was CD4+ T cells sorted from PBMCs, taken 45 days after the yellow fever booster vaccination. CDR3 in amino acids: CASRIIQGEQFF. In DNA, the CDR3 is TGTGCCAGCAGAATTATACAGGGAGAGCAGTTCTTC. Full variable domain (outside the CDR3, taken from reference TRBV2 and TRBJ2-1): EPEVTQTPSHQVTQMGQEVILRCVPISNHLYFYWYRQILGQKVEFLVSFYNNEISEKSEIFDDQFSVERPDGSNFTLKIRSTKLEDSAMYFCASRIIQGEQFFGPGTRLTVL.